This T cell receptor beta chain was observed in a study of cytotoxic CD8 clonotypes in ibrutinib-treated CLL. Study-wide context: Once treatment had gone on for a median of around eleven months, range 6 to 36, response samples were drawn. Study-level points and caveats: Age-matched healthy donor levels were exceeded by baseline clonality, which tracked circulating CD8+ T-cell counts. Clonotypes that were public were uncommon, and they contracted or stayed stable on treatment.

As regards this clone: The antigen is undetermined.

Germline CDR1 reads SGHAT; CDR2 reads FQNNGV. V shed 1 base and J shed 0 bases, with 13 bases lying between them. The CDR3 spans 16 residues. Clones were read by immunoSEQ multiplex PCR, and TCRdb kept only the in-frame ones, dropping some. The sample shows 150,000 to 250,000 clones, roughly 72% of them seen only once. Frozen PBMC stocks contributed about 1.8 micrograms of genomic DNA to the TCR beta libraries. V is TRBV11-2 and J is TRBJ2-7, with D possibly being TRBD1 (5 bases). The clonotype was recovered from a human donor with chronic lymphocytic leukemia. The sample in question was PBMCs, obtained after 24 months of ibrutinib treatment. The CDR3 protein is CASSLGPRAASYEQYF. Here the CDR3 DNA reads TGTGCCAGCAGCTTAGGGCCCAGGGCCGCCTCCTACGAGCAGTACTTC.